The present T cell receptor beta chain was sequenced within a study of human T cells and chemical hapten exposure. Study information: Cases of alopecia areata, totalis or universalis occurred in a predominantly female patient group. The study's findings and limits: Versus controls, expanded TCRs had significantly more large CDR3 similarity clusters. Once DPC sensitization occurred, TCRs above 1 in 1000 frequency showed no change.

What the library attached to individual cDNA molecules were unique molecular identifiers. MiXCR was run by TCRdb on the RACE reads, yielding one entry per CDR3 protein. The profile covers about 350,000 distinct CDR3 sequences, with around 6% appearing a single time and around 5.8% taken by the ten largest. Time point reported: patch test 2, 6 weeks after DPC sensitization. The treatment is: therapeutic diphenylcyclopropenone sensitization with weekly scalp DPC. The length of the CDR3 is 14 residues. The V end was cut by 10 bases, the J end by 8 bases, with 23 bases between. The germline V gene encodes CDR1 SNHLY and CDR2 FYNNEI. In its sample, this clonotype was seen many times. Its antigen is unidentified.

This TCR was sampled from a woman under 30 with alopecia areata. Some clones in this sample may be carry-over from other donors' samples. The V call is TRBV2, the J call TRBJ1-2; D is unclear. Sequences were derived from whole blood, sampled in connection with sensitization to the hapten diphenylcyclopropenone (DPC). The CDR3 bases are TGTGCCACCAAGAAGGACCTATCCATCGAAGGCTACACCTTC. It yields the protein CATKKDLSIEGYTF.